The present T cell receptor (beta chain) was sequenced within a study of T cell changes during pregnancy in multiple sclerosis. The CDR3 has 14 amino acids. Per the germline V gene, CDR1 is SGDLS and CDR2 is YYNGEE. The V gene lost 0 bases and the J gene lost 7 bases, with 10 bases spanning the gap. Data came from immunoSEQ multiplex PCR; TCRdb stores just in-frame clones and leaves some out. The table has tens of thousands of clones, around 90% seen once. The input for sequencing was CD4+ T cells from peripheral blood mononuclear cells, taken after pregnancy. The rearrangement links TRBV9 to TRBJ2-2, with TRBD1 as a possible D gene (5 bases). This receptor was identified in a female donor with multiple sclerosis, enrolled in a pregnancy study. The CDR3 is CASSVVSRDGELFF. The CDR3 DNA reads as TGTGCCAGCAGCGTAGTTTCCAGGGACGGGGAGCTGTTTTTT.